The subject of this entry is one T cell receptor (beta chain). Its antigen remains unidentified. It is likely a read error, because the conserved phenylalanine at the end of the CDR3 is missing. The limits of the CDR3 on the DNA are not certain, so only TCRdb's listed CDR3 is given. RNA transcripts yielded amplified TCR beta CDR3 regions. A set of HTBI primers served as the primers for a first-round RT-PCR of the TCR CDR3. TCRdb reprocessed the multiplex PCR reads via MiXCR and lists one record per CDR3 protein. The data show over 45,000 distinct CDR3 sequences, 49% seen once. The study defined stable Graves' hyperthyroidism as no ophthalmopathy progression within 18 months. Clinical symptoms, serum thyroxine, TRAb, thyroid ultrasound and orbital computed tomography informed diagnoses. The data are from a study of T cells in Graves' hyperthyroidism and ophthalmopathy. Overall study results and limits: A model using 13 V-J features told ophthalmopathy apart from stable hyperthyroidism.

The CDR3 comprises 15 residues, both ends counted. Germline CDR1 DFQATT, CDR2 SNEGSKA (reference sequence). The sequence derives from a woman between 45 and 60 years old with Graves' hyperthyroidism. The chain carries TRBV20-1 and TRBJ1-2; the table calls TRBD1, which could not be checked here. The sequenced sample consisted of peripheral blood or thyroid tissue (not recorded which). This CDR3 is CSASRGLFSNYGYTV.